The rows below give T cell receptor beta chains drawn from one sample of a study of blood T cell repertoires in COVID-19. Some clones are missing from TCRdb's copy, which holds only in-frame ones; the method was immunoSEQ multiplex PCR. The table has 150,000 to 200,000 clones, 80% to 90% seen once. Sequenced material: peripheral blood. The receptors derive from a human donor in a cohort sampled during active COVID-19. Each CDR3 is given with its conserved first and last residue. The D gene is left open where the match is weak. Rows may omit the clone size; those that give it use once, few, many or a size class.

TGTGCCAGCAATTTACTGACTCAAGAGACCCAGTACTTC,CASNLLTQETQYF,TRBV2,NA,NA,TRBJ2-5,13
TGTGCCATCAGGTCGGCGGGACAGGCCGGCTACGAGCAGTACTTC,CAIRSAGQAGYEQYF,TRBV10-3,TRBD1,few,TRBJ2-7,15
TGTGCCTGGAGCTTACTGGCTCGGGGTAATGAAAAACTGTTTTTT,CAWSLLARGNEKLFF,TRBV30,NA,NA,TRBJ1-4,15
TGTGCCAGCAGTTTAAGAGATGAGCAGTTCTTC,CASSLRDEQFF,TRBV28,NA,NA,TRBJ2-1,11
TGTGCCAGCAGCCAAGGGGGCAGTCCCTACAATGAGCAGTTCTTC,CASSQGGSPYNEQFF,TRBV11-2,TRBD1,NA,TRBJ2-1,15
TGCGCCAGCAGCCAAGGAACAGGGAGCTCCTACGAGCAGTACTTC,CASSQGTGSSYEQYF,TRBV4-3,NA,NA,TRBJ2-7,15
TGTGCCAGCAGCTTAGCGGGAGCCTACGAGCAGTACTTC,CASSLAGAYEQYF,TRBV7-2,NA,NA,TRBJ2-7,13
TGTGCCAGCAGGTGGGGGCAGGGAACGCAGTATTTT,CASRWGQGTQYF,TRBV5-4,NA,NA,TRBJ2-3,12
TGTGCCAGCAGCTTAGGGGCCGAGAGACGAAACAATGAGCAGTTCTTC,CASSLGAERRNNEQFF,TRBV7-2,NA,NA,TRBJ2-1,16
TGTGCCAGCAGCTACAATTCAGGGGAGTCGCGATCACCCCTCCACTTT,CASSYNSGESRSPLHF,TRBV6-5,NA,once,TRBJ1-6,16
TGTGCCTGGGGGCGAACCGTGGGACAGGCGAAGGGTGGCTACACCTTC,CAWGRTVGQAKGGYTF,TRBV30,TRBD1,NA,TRBJ1-2,16
TGTGCCACCAGTGACTCGAAACAGGGTAGCCTCTATGGCTACACCTTC,CATSDSKQGSLYGYTF,TRBV24-1,NA,NA,TRBJ1-2,16
TGTGCCTGGAGAAGGAGGGGCGGAGAGACCCAGTACTTC,CAWRRRGGETQYF,TRBV30,NA,NA,TRBJ2-5,13
TGTGCCACCCGGGACAGTAATGAAAAACTGTTTTTT,CATRDSNEKLFF,TRBV28,TRBD1,NA,TRBJ1-4,12
TGTGCCACCTCCCGGCAGGGTGAAAAACTGTTTTTT,CATSRQGEKLFF,TRBV19,NA,NA,TRBJ1-4,12
TGCGCCAGCAGCCCCTTGTTAACTAACTATGGCTACACCTTC,CASSPLLTNYGYTF,TRBV4-1,NA,NA,TRBJ1-2,14
TGTGCCAGCAGCCTTAAGGGAGGGGTTGAGACCCAGTACTTC,CASSLKGGVETQYF,TRBV3-1/TRBV3-2,TRBD2,few,TRBJ2-5,14
TGTGCCACCGGCGGCAGTTACTCCTACGAGCAGTACTTC,CATGGSYSYEQYF,TRBV12-3/TRBV12-4,NA,NA,TRBJ2-7,13
TGTGCCAGCAGCATGACAGGGGGCCTAGCCAAAAACATTCAGTACTTC,CASSMTGGLAKNIQYF,TRBV7-9,TRBD1,NA,TRBJ2-4,16
TGTGCCAGCAGCTTAGCCGGGACACTTTACAATGAGCAGTTCTTC,CASSLAGTLYNEQFF,TRBV11-2,NA,NA,TRBJ2-1,15
TGTGCCAGCAGCTTGGCGACAGCCTACGAGCAGTACTTC,CASSLATAYEQYF,TRBV7-6,NA,NA,TRBJ2-7,13
TGTGCCAGCAACCCACTTGCGCCTTCAGATACGCAGTATTTT,CASNPLAPSDTQYF,TRBV21-1,NA,NA,TRBJ2-3,14
TGTGCCAGCAGTCCACAGGTTTTATCCTACGAGCAGTACTTC,CASSPQVLSYEQYF,TRBV27,NA,NA,TRBJ2-7,14
TGTGCCAGCAGCGTCGTAGAGGACACTGAAGCTTTCTTT,CASSVVEDTEAFF,TRBV9,NA,NA,TRBJ1-1,13
TGTGCCAGCGGCGGGGGAGGGAGCTCCTACGAGCAGTACTTC,CASGGGGSSYEQYF,TRBV27,TRBD2,once,TRBJ2-7,14